Below, 23 T cell receptor beta chains from the same sample are listed, as sequenced in a study of blood T cell repertoires in COVID-19. Profiled with immunoSEQ multiplex PCR; TCRdb holds only in-frame clones, not every one. The sample has about 100,000 clones, around 88% seen once. Sequenced material: peripheral blood. The receptors here all came from a man in his 60s with acute or convalescent COVID-19.

This rearrangement joins TRBV6-2 or TRBV6-3 to TRBJ1-6, with D possibly TRBD1 on 6 matching bases. This CDR3 region has 14 residues. V was trimmed by 6 bases and J by 5 bases, leaving 11 bases between them. In germline, CDR1 is MNHEY, CDR2 SVGEGT. CDR3 loop: CASSRTVNNSPLHF. CDR3 nucleotides: TGTGCCAGCAGCCGGACAGTGAATAATTCACCCCTCCACTTT.

This clone has a single count. The chain has TRBV2 and TRBJ2-5; 10 nucleotides agree with TRBD2. The CDR3 is made up of 15 amino acids. Per the germline V gene, CDR1 is SNHLY and CDR2 is FYNNEI. V shed 6 bases and J 4 bases; nucleotides not matched to a gene: 8. The CDR3 loop reads CASRVSGGAGETQYF. The DNA for the CDR3 is TGTGCCAGCAGGGTGAGCGGGGGGGCCGGAGAGACCCAGTACTTC.

The chain combines TRBV6-5 with TRBJ1-2, with D possibly matching TRBD1 (6 bases). The CDR3 sequence is 12 residues long. The germline V gene encodes CDR1 MNHEY and CDR2 SVGAGI. V was clipped by 6 bases and J by 7 bases, with 12 bases between them. The CDR3 nucleotides are TGTGCCAGCAGCGGGGGGGGCGGTGGCTACACCTTC. Amino acid sequence: CASSGGGGGYTF.

The chain joins TRBV28 to TRBJ1-4, with a possible D match to TRBD1 (6 bases). V shed 6 bases and J shed 8 bases, with 19 bases lying between them. The germline V gene encodes CDR1 MDHEN and CDR2 SYDVKM. The CDR3 length is 15 residues. The CDR3 protein is CASSQTQGREEKLFF. DNA for the CDR3: TGTGCCAGCAGCCAGACCCAGGGGAGGGAGGAAAAACTGTTTTTT. Drawing the rest from reference TRBV28 and TRBJ1-4, the complete variable domain is DVKVTQSSRYLVKRTGEKVFLECVQDMDHENMFWYRQDPGLGLRLIYFSYDVKMKEKGDIPEGYSVSREKKERFSLILESASTNQTSMYLCASSQTQGREEKLFFGSGTQLSVL.

Remarks on this clone: One end of the junction does not line up with germline, which may come from a read error. The rearrangement links TRBV6-1 to TRBJ2-4; 9 bases match TRBD1. This CDR3 spans 16 amino acids. Per germline, CDR1 MNHNS and CDR2 SASEGT. DNA of the CDR3: TGTGCCAGCAGCGAAGACAGGGGGGTGACCAAAAACATTCAGTACTTC. This translates into CASSEDRGVTKNIQYF.

The rearrangement links TRBV5-1 to TRBJ2-7, with a possible D match to TRBD1 (5 bases). The CDR3 runs to 16 residues. Germline V gene data show CDR1 as SGHRS and CDR2 as YFSETQ. Trimming removed 4 bases at V and 7 bases at J, with 24 bases between. CDR3 residues: CASSQGVGFRSSEQYF. As DNA, the CDR3 is TGCGCCAGCAGCCAAGGGGTGGGGTTTCGGTCAAGTGAGCAGTACTTC.

J is TRBJ1-3 and V is TRBV25-1; the D is unclear. The CDR3 spans 13 residues. CDR1 and CDR2 (germline): MGHDK, SYGVNS. Trimming shortened V by 5 bases and J by 0 bases, and 5 bases separated the two germline ends. CDR3 nucleotides: TGTGCCAGCAGTCGGAGCTCTGGAAACACCATATATTTT. Its translation is CASSRSSGNTIYF.

Only one count was recorded for this clone. The chain recombines TRBV5-1 with TRBJ2-3, with TRBD2 matching over 12 bases. The length of the CDR3 is 16 residues. The V and J ends lost 4 bases and 4 bases, in that order; junction bases with no gene match: 7. Germline V gives CDR1 SGHRS, CDR2 YFSETQ. The CDR3 spells CASSLRTSGIADTQYF. Written as DNA, the CDR3 is TGCGCCAGCAGCCTTCGGACTAGCGGGATTGCAGATACGCAGTATTTT. Variable domain in full (rest from reference TRBV5-1 and TRBJ2-3): KAGVTQTPRYLIKTRGQQVTLSCSPISGHRSVSWYQQTPGQGLQFLFEYFSETQRNKGNFPGRFSGRQFSNSRSEMNVSTLELGDSALYLCASSLRTSGIADTQYFGPGTRLTVL.

The V call is TRBV5-1, the J call TRBJ2-3; 9 bases align to TRBD2. The CDR3 is 16 amino acids. V was clipped by 4 bases and J by 8 bases; unmatched bases: 14. Germline V gene data show CDR1 as SGHRS and CDR2 as YFSETQ. This CDR3 is CASSRSLGREGITQYF. CDR3 sequence (DNA): TGCGCCAGCAGCCGTTCATTGGGGCGGGAGGGGATTACGCAGTATTTT. Looking up the rest from reference TRBV5-1 and TRBJ2-3 gives the full variable domain: KAGVTQTPRYLIKTRGQQVTLSCSPISGHRSVSWYQQTPGQGLQFLFEYFSETQRNKGNFPGRFSGRQFSNSRSEMNVSTLELGDSALYLCASSRSLGREGITQYFGPGTRLTVL.

The gene calls are TRBV4-2 and TRBJ1-4; 7 bases agree with TRBD1. Germline V lookup: CDR1 LGHNA, CDR2 YNFKEQ. Trimming at V came to 3 bases and at J to 6 bases, leaving 10 bases not matched to a gene. The CDR3 has 16 residues. The CDR3 spells CASSQRQGQRDEKLFF. The CDR3 bases are TGTGCCAGCAGCCAGCGACAGGGACAAAGGGATGAAAAACTGTTTTTT.

The rearrangement links TRBV29-1 to TRBJ2-1, with 8 bases that match TRBD2. This CDR3 is 14 amino acids long. Germline trimming cut 3 bases from V and 4 bases from J; bases unmatched to any gene: 5. Germline V lookup: CDR1 SQVTM, CDR2 ANQGSEA. The CDR3 DNA reads as TGCAGCGTTGATACGGCTAGCGGGTACAATGAGCAGTTCTTC. It yields the protein CSVDTASGYNEQFF.

This chain joins TRBV19 and TRBJ2-1, with 11 bases matching TRBD2. Germline CDR1 LNHDA, CDR2 SQIVND (reference sequence). The CDR3 contains 16 residues. J gave up 0 bases and V 5 bases, and 3 bases lay outside the gene matches. CDR3 DNA sequence: TGTGCCAGTAGTTCAGGACTAGCGGGCTCCTACAATGAGCAGTTCTTC. It encodes CASSSGLAGSYNEQFF.

The rearrangement links TRBV19 to TRBJ2-3; D is possibly TRBD1 (6 bases). The CDR3 is 13 residues long. The germline V gene has CDR1 LNHDA and CDR2 SQIVND (reference sequence). Trimming took 6 bases from V and 2 from J, leaving 9 bases between them. CDR3 nucleotide sequence: TGTGCCAGTAGCCAGGGGCTCACAGATACGCAGTATTTT. This gives the protein CASSQGLTDTQYF.

CDR3 sequence: CASSRRTPGADTQYF. For the CDR3, the DNA is TGTGCCAGCAGCCGCCGGACCCCCGGGGCAGATACGCAGTATTTT. This rearrangement joins TRBV14 to TRBJ2-3, with a possible D match to TRBD2 (5 bases). The CDR3 has 15 amino acids. V lost 4 bases to trimming and J lost 4 bases, with 15 bases between them. CDR1 is SGHDN, CDR2 FVKESK, per germline.

The chain carries TRBV5-4 and TRBJ2-5; TRBD1 matches 7 bases. The CDR3 consists of 17 residues. The trim removed 0 bases at V and 2 bases at J, leaving 10 bases unmatched. Germline-derived CDR1 and CDR2 are SGHNT and YYREEE (reference sequence). The CDR3 here is CASSLGGGRGFQETQYF. In nucleotides, the CDR3 is TGTGCCAGCAGCTTGGGCGGTGGCAGGGGGTTTCAAGAGACCCAGTACTTC.

This clone was seen a single time. The chain couples TRBV3-1 (or the pseudogene TRBV3-2) to TRBJ2-7; TRBD1 might be the D (6 bases). Germline-derived CDR1 and CDR2 are LGHDT and YNNKEL (reference sequence). Trimming removed 5 bases at V and 8 bases at J, with 16 bases between. The CDR3 length is 13 residues. CDR3 DNA sequence: TGTGCCAGCAGCGAACCACAGGGAAGCAAGCAGTACTTC. It is translated as CASSEPQGSKQYF.

The chain links TRBV7-9 to TRBJ1-1; D is uncertain. Trimming removed 5 bases from V and 7 bases from J, with 11 bases in between. Germline V gene sequence: CDR1 SEHNR, CDR2 FQNEAQ (reference sequence). CDR3 length equals 12 residues. CDR3 sequence: CASSPLVFEAFF. The CDR3 DNA sequence: TGTGCCAGCAGCCCCCTCGTTTTTGAAGCTTTCTTT.

Only one count was recorded for this clone. The chain couples TRBV5-5 to TRBJ1-5; D is ambiguous. Trimming shortened V by 4 bases and J by 0 bases, and 11 bases separated the two germline ends. The CDR3 extends over 15 amino acids. Germline assignment: CDR1 SGHKS and CDR2 YYEKEE (reference sequence). The CDR3 is CASSVRPGSNQPQHF. CDR3 sequence (DNA): TGTGCCAGCAGCGTGAGGCCGGGTAGCAATCAGCCCCAGCATTTT.

The V call is TRBV5-1, the J call TRBJ1-2; no definite D call. The CDR3 is 14 residues long. V was clipped by 4 bases and J by 0 bases, with 10 bases between them. Germline V gives CDR1 SGHRS, CDR2 YFSETQ. The CDR3 DNA follows: TGCGCCAGCAGCCTCCCGGGAGCTAACTATGGCTACACCTTC. Its translation is CASSLPGANYGYTF.

This clone was seen a handful of times. This chain uses TRBV29-1 with TRBJ2-7; perhaps TRBD1 as D (6 bases). The CDR3 has 12 residues. Germline assignment: CDR1 SQVTM and CDR2 ANQGSEA. Trimming pared 6 bases from V and 2 bases from J, leaving 11 bases between. The CDR3 nucleotides are TGCAGCGTCGGACAGTCCCCCTACGAGCAGTACTTC. It specifies CSVGQSPYEQYF.

The CDR3 is CASRARDRNTEAFF. For the CDR3, the DNA is TGTGCCAGCAGAGCCCGGGACAGGAACACTGAAGCTTTCTTT. The chain joins TRBV27 to TRBJ1-1, with 7 bases lining up with TRBD1. After removal of 6 bases from V and 1 base from J, the junction contained 5 bases not matched to a gene. In germline, CDR1 is MNHEY, CDR2 SMNVEV (reference sequence). CDR3 size: 14 residues.

This clone was picked up one time. This sequence joins TRBV14 and TRBJ1-2, with 10 positions matching TRBD1. V gave up 1 base and J gave up 7 bases; unmatched junction bases: 3. The CDR3 consists of 14 residues. The V gene's germline CDR1 is SGHDN and CDR2 FVKESK. The CDR3 protein is CASSQAGTGVGYTF. The CDR3 bases are TGTGCCAGCAGCCAAGCCGGGACAGGGGTTGGCTACACCTTC.

This clone has more than one count but fewer than ten. The chain combines TRBV20-1 with TRBJ1-1, with D perhaps TRBD1 (6 bases). The CDR3 has 11 amino acids. Germline V lookup: CDR1 DFQATT, CDR2 SNEGSKA (reference sequence). V lost 5 bases, J lost 8 bases, and 12 bases lay in between. The CDR3: CSAPGTKEAFF. Written as DNA, the CDR3 is TGCAGTGCTCCCGGGACAAAAGAAGCTTTCTTT.